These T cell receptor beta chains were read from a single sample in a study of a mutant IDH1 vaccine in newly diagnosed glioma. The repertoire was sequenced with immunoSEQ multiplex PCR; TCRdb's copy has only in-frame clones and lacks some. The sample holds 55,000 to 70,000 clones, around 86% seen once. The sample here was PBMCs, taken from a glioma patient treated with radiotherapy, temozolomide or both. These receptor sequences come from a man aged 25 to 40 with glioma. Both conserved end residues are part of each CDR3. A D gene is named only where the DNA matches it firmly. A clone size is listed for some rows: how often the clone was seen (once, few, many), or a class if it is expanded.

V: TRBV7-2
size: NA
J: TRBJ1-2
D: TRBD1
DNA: TGTGCCAGCAGCGCCCGGGGCAGGGGGCTGACAAACTATGGCTACACCTTC
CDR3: CASSARGRGLTNYGYTF

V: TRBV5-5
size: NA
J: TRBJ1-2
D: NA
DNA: TGTGCCAGCAGCTTTGGAACATCTAACTATGGCTACACCTTC
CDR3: CASSFGTSNYGYTF

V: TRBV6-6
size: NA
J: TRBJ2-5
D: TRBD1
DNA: TGTGCCAGCAGTCGGGACAGGCAAGAGACCCAGTACTTC
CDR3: CASSRDRQETQYF

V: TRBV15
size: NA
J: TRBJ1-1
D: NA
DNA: TGTGCCACCAGCAGGCTCCGGGACACCCTCACTGAAGCTTTCTTT
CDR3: CATSRLRDTLTEAFF

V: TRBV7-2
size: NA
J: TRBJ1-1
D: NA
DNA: TGTGCCAGCAGCTTAAACCCGGGACAAGGGGCTGAAGCTTTCTTT
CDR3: CASSLNPGQGAEAFF

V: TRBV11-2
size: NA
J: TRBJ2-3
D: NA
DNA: TGTGCCAGCAGCTCACAACAGAACCTAGATACGCAGTATTTT
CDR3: CASSSQQNLDTQYF

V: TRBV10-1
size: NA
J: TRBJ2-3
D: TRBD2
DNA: TGCGCCAGCAGTGAGCCGGGACTATCCATATTTCTTCGACCAGATACGCAGTATTTT
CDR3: CASSEPGLSIFLRPDTQYF

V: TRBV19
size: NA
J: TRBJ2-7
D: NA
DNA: TGTGCCAGTAGTATGGGTGGCCAGGGGTTCGTCGAGCAGTACTTC
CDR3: CASSMGGQGFVEQYF

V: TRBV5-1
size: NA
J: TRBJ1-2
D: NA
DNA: TGTGCCAGCAGCTCCAAAGAGGGGGTACTCTATGGCTACACCTTC
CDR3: CASSSKEGVLYGYTF

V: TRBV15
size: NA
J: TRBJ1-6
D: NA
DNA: TGTGCCACCAGCAGAGGCGGGACGTTCCCTAGCTCCTATAATTCACCCCTCCACTTT
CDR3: CATSRGGTFPSSYNSPLHF

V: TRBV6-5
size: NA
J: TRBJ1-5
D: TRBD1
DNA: TGTGCCAGCAGCCCACTCTGGACAGGGAATCAGCCCCAGCATTTT
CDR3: CASSPLWTGNQPQHF

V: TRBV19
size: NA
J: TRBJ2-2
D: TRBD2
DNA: TGTGCCACTATGCTTTCGACTATAGCGGGAGTAAGCACCGGGGAGCTGTTTTTT
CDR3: CATMLSTIAGVSTGELFF

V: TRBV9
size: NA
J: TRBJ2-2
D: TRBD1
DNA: TGTGCCAGCAGCCCATCGACAGGGTTGCTCTACACCGGGGAGCTGTTTTTT
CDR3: CASSPSTGLLYTGELFF

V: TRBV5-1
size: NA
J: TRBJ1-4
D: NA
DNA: TGCGCCAGCAGCTTGGGGGGGCCCCGTAATGAAAAACTGTTTTTT
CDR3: CASSLGGPRNEKLFF

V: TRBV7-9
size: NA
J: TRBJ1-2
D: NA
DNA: TGTGCCAGCAGCTTAGTGGCGGATTACTATGGCTACACCTTC
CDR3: CASSLVADYYGYTF

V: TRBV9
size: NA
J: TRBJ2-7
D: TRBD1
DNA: TGTGCCAGCAGCGTAGCCTGGGACAGAGGGTACGAGCAGTACTTC
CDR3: CASSVAWDRGYEQYF

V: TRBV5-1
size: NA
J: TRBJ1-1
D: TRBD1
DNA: TGCGCCAGCAGCATAACAGGGGGCACTGAAGCTTTCTTT
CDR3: CASSITGGTEAFF

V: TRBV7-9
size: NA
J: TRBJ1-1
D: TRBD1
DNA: TGTGCCAGCAGCTTAACAGGGGGAAAAACTGAAGCTTTCTTT
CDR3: CASSLTGGKTEAFF

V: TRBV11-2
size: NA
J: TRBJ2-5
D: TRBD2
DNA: TGTGCCAGCAGCCCCTCCACAGTGGGGGGGGTGAGAGAGACCCAGTACTTC
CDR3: CASSPSTVGGVRETQYF

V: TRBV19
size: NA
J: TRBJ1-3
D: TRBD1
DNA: TGTGCCAGTAGTCTTCCGCAATCCGGGACAGGGGAACGAAACACCATATATTTT
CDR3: CASSLPQSGTGERNTIYF

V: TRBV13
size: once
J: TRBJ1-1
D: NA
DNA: TGTGCCAGCAGATATATAGGTGGGACTGAAGCTTTCTTT
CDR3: CASRYIGGTEAFF

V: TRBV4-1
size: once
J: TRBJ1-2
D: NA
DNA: TGCGCCAGCAGCCAAGGACGGGGCTATGGCTACACCTTC
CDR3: CASSQGRGYGYTF

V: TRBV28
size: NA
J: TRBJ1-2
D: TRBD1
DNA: TGTGCCAGCAACAGGGGGATGGGCTATGGCTACACCTTC
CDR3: CASNRGMGYGYTF

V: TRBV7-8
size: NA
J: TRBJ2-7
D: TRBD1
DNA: TGTGCCAGCAGCGTAACCGGGACAGGGAGTTACGAGCAGTACTTC
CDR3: CASSVTGTGSYEQYF

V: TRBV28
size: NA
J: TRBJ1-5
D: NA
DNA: TGTGCCAGCAGTCTAGGGGGTAGGGGCAATCAGCCCCAGCATTTT
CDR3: CASSLGGRGNQPQHF

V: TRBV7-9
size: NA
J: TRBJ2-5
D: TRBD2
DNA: TGTGCCAGCAGCAAGGGACTAGCGGGGCAAAGGATGGAGACCCAGTACTTC
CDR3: CASSKGLAGQRMETQYF

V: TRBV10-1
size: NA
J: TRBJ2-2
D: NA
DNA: TGCGCCAGCAGTGAGGAGGACAGGAACACCGGGGAGCTGTTTTTT
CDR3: CASSEEDRNTGELFF

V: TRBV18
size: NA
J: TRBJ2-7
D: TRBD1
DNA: TGTGCCAGCTCACCACTGGGACAGGATATCTACGAGCAGTACTTC
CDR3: CASSPLGQDIYEQYF

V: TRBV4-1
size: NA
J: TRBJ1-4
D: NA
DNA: TGCGCCAGCAGCCTCCGGGACGCGCTTGGCCCAACTAATGAAAAACTGTTTTTT
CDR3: CASSLRDALGPTNEKLFF